This T cell receptor beta chain comes out of a study of cytomegalovirus exposure and HLA in healthy donors (dated by TCRdb to 2017 to 2019). Concerning the study at large: An earlier analysis of roughly 500 of the donors reported about 260 Gb of sequence data and 117 million unique TCR beta sequences obtained from some 170 million T cells. An early release that covered some 640 HLA-typed donors contained 300 to 350 gigabases of sequencing data and about 84 million unique TCR sequences. The genetic ancestry cluster associated with self-reported Caucasian donors included about 84% of the approximately 410 genotyped donors. The study aimed to test whether cataloging public T cell receptors could reveal signatures of past pathogen exposure. The study profiled the T cell repertoires of around 700 subjects by immunosequencing and related them to cytomegalovirus serostatus. Along with the approximately 670-subject first cohort, a separate validation cohort of over a hundred different subjects was used. To predict cytomegalovirus infection status, the study combined high-throughput TCR immunosequencing, statistical association of individual TCRs with disease status, and machine learning. To study patterns of TCR occurrence, a later analysis re-analyzed previously published TCR beta repertoires from 600 to 750 donors and added high-resolution HLA genotyping. In the later analysis, no new phenotypic data were used to find candidate immune exposures; instead, reliance was placed on TCR beta sequences and their occurrence across donors. An earlier analysis of 500 to 750 of the donors applied high-throughput TCR beta sequencing to assess whether each TCR beta V gene segment acted as functional or pseudogenic. Donor age, sex, ethnicity and CMV serostatus were collected together with the repertoire data. Genome-wide SNP genotypes for about 55% of the roughly 670 donors were used in a later genetic analysis, which treated that subset as a discovery cohort. All discovery cohort repertoires had been generated on a single sequencing platform. Class I and class II HLA loci were covered by the typing at four-digit resolution. Typing coverage varied by locus: roughly 620-640 donors for A, B, C, DRB1 and DQB1; 522 for DQA1; about 600 for DPA1; approximately 490 for DPB1. Because of strong linkage in the cohort, roughly 5 DR-DQ haplotypes were treated as single units for association and clustering. Among some 400 genotyped donors of the cohort, an average of approximately 240,000 unique TCR beta nucleotide sequences were sequenced per donor, around a sixth of them non-productive. Results the study describes overall, beyond this receptor: In vitro tests confirmed that a few of the cytomegalovirus-associated TCR beta chains recognize cytomegalovirus antigens. V-gene and J-gene trimming of TCR beta chains was associated with a missense DCLRE1C variant in a later genetic analysis, and the association was replicated in an independent cohort. The authors suggested that the approach could potentially be extended to other disease states and immunological phenotypes. Broadly in line with IMGT annotations, most TCR beta V segments showed up in productive rearrangements about 90% or about 30% of the time in an earlier analysis of 450 to 750 of the donors. In this cohort, only TCR beta chains were sequenced, and detectable features were limited by the absence of alpha or paired-chain data. Most CMV-associated TCR beta chains appeared to be HLA-restricted in a later analysis, and the HLA associations seemed to be driven largely by CMV exposure. Because the 87-base-pair reads could not distinguish some IMGT-functional V segments, including TRBV6-2 and TRBV6-3, those segments were excluded. A further reported finding was that TCR beta sequences accurately predicted the HLA-A and HLA-B alleles for most subjects in the first cohort. A cluster of highly shared sequence variants was judged likely to be a technical artifact of the sequencing pipeline. A total of roughly 160 TCR beta chains were listed by the study as associated with cytomegalovirus. Assigning TCR associations to individual alleles was difficult when HLA alleles, especially DR and DQ, strongly co-occurred. Correlated functional status among segregating V segments might reflect linkage disequilibrium, but an unknown experimental factor could not be ruled out. According to a later genetic analysis, donors in an Asian-associated ancestry cluster had fewer N-insertions in productive TCRs than the roughly 670-donor mean. While some public TCRs were present in many individuals, most TCR sequences turned up only very rarely across donors. CMV serostatus was the only immune exposure information available for the cohort. In a later analysis, some 18,000 TCR beta sequences were associated with specific HLA alleles at a false discovery rate of 0.05. According to a later analysis, TCR association rates differed among HLA loci, with DRB1 alleles showing the most associated TCRs and HLA-C alleles showing the fewest. Cytomegalovirus status was reported to be diagnosed by the classifier with high specificity and sensitivity in both the original and validation cohorts. Because counts were too low, about 18 rarely observed V segments, including chromosome 9 orphons, were left out of the earlier analysis of some 600 of the donors. The presence/absence analyses assumed that sequencing depth was roughly uniform across donors, and that assumption may not be true. In a later analysis, HLA-associated TCR beta chains showed more clonal expansion and lower generation probabilities than non-associated chains that were equally common. Because some donors lacked HLA typing at each locus, the association tests relied only on the typed subset. According to a later analysis, parvovirus B19, influenza, CMV and Epstein-Barr virus appeared linked to several top co-occurrence clusters.

The cohort comprised approximately 700 healthy bone marrow donors. At the time of sampling, every cohort member was nominally healthy, though immune exposures that went unrecorded were likely present. The donor tested CMV seronegative and was one of the 352 seronegative cohort members. Every donor gave a peripheral blood sample, and the peripheral blood mononuclear cells from that sample were used for TCR beta sequencing. The Qiagen DNeasy Blood Extraction Kit was used to extract genomic DNA from the blood cell samples. Libraries were made using the immunoSEQ multiplex PCR assay. For the multiplex PCR, a mixture combining 60 forward primers for TCR Vbeta segments and 13 reverse primers for TCR Jbeta segments was used. Amplification of the CDR3 region of rearranged TCR beta genes was performed with a multiplex PCR assay on genomic DNA. On the Illumina HiSeq System, the amplified TCR beta libraries were sequenced as 87-base-pair reads. The published analysis was carried out like this. A later analysis tallied about 77 million unique TCR beta chains across the 600 to 700 repertoires, and some 12 million of those chains were shared by two or more donors. Raw reads were error-corrected and collapsed into unique sequences by a nearest-neighbor algorithm in which closely related sequences were merged to remove PCR and sequencing errors. To assign V, D and J gene segments, CDR3 sequences were aligned to IMGT reference sequences. Each retained sequence needed at least a six-nucleotide match to both a V gene segment and a J gene segment. A rearrangement counted as productive if the CDR3 had no stop codons and remained in frame with V and J, and every other rearrangement counted as non-productive. CDR3 was defined according to IMGT convention as the region running from the second conserved V-encoded cysteine to the conserved J-encoded phenylalanine. The earlier analysis of fewer than 700 of the donors excluded sequences that lacked an unambiguous match to a single V gene segment. In an earlier analysis of several hundred of the donors, V segments were called functional above 56.7% productive rearrangements and were called segregating when the between-donor standard deviation exceeded 5%. A statistical classification framework was developed to diagnose cytomegalovirus status using the catalog of TCR beta chain sequences. In a later analysis, TCR nucleotide sequences were compared against IMGT/GENE-DB human TR gene sequences so that V and J genes could be assigned. Using the TCRdist pipeline, a later analysis assigned CDR3 sequences along with most-parsimonious VDJ recombination scenarios. A later analysis defined each TCR beta chain by its CDR3 amino acid sequence plus V-gene family, and excluded reads lacking a unique V-gene family. To address suspected cross-contamination and a sequencing artifact, a later analysis removed 450 to 700 highly shared, low-generation-probability nucleotide sequences. For each public chain, a later analysis derived a clonal expansion index from normalized ranks of inferred template counts within each repertoire. A later analysis computed generation probabilities with a VDJ recombination model fitted to out-of-frame rearrangements, and checked the results against IGoR. In a later analysis, TCR-TCR, TCR-HLA and TCR-CMV co-occurrence was scored with hypergeometric tests, and a repertoire-size bias correction was applied to TCR pairs. False discovery rates were estimated in a later analysis by permuting HLA or CMV assignments 20 times. A later analysis grouped co-occurring TCRs with DBSCAN, adding TCRdist sequence similarity when clustering within HLA-allele-positive subsets. Repertoires with fewer than 30,000 or more than 120,000 public chains were left out of co-occurrence clustering, as were about five repertoires with anomalous nucleotide sharing. Drawn from immuneACCESS, this table holds only the in-frame rearrangements with V and J called that TCRdb kept. Clones are partly lost; checked studies trace under half to an unresolved V gene and leave the rest unexplained. That table furnishes V, J and clone size, whereas the DNA furnished D and trimming. The sample includes 150,000 to 200,000 clones, with roughly four fifths observed a single time. Roughly 2% of the sample is held by the ten biggest clonotypes.

CDR1 and CDR2 were assigned from the germline V gene as SQVTM and ANQGSEA. V gives up 5 bases and J gives up 4 bases, and the segment between their germline ends measures 17 bases. Taken from cysteine to phenylalanine, the CDR3 has 14 residues. Solely the CDR3 DNA is kept, with 42 bases framed from the first base. Turning to this clone: Its antigen remains undetermined. Nothing much larger sits one base from this clone, and base qualities are not available.

The receptor was isolated from a woman between 18 and 29 years old in good health and CMV-seronegative. The sample taken for sequencing was PBMCs. The chain is assembled from TRBV29-1 and TRBJ1-2, with an unclear D gene assignment. The bases read TGCAGCGTTCCGAAAGGGCCACGGGGCTATGGCTACACCTTC. The translation is CSVPKGPRGYGYTF.